This T cell receptor beta chain was profiled in a study of T cell repertoires in cytomegalovirus infection. Study-level information: Based on public TCR beta signatures, there were indications of CMV infection and of a matching HLA type.

Trimming left V 8 bases short and J 1 base short, with 15 bases between. The CDR3 is made up of 14 amino acids. From germline, CDR1 is MNHEY and CDR2 SVGAGI. With respect to this clonotype: Its antigen is still unknown.

Study findings and constraints: Dominating the ex vivo response were TCR beta clonotypes that were CMV-specific and HLA-C-restricted. Summed frequency of shared TCR beta families picked out CMV carriers who also had the relevant HLA.

Each CDR3 protein is one row after TCRdb ran MiXCR on the reads. Altogether over 450,000 distinct CDR3 sequences are present, approximately 11% being singletons, with the ten largest covering roughly 10%. Material: PBMCs. The clonotype comes from a human donor in good health (CMV status not recorded). Some clones in this sample may be carry-over from other donors' samples. The chain employs TRBV6-5 and TRBJ2-7; maybe TRBD2 (5 bases). For the CDR3, the DNA is TGTGCCAGCGGGGTTGGGAGTGGTTCCTACGAGCAGTACTTC. It is translated as CASGVGSGSYEQYF.